This T cell receptor (beta chain) emerged from a study of blood T cell repertoires in COVID-19. Study details: Whether acute or convalescent, the COVID-19 samples came from the United States, Italy and Spain. PBMCs, B-cell-depleted T cells, or T cells provided the cDNA or gDNA that made up the material.

The ends lost 3 bases at V and 6 bases at J; junction bases unmatched: 10. From germline, CDR1 is LNHDA and CDR2 SQIVND (reference sequence). The CDR3 sequence is 17 residues long. Per the authors' pipeline: Using reference gene primer amplification, nucleated cell counts were estimated. The method was immunoSEQ multiplex PCR; TCRdb's version includes in-frame clones alone and lacks a portion of them. V, J and clone size were drawn from that table, and D and trimming were deduced from the DNA. The sample lists about 160,000 clones, over 70% seen once, with about 3% in the top ten. V is TRBV19 and J is TRBJ1-6, with 8 bases identical to TRBD1. Specimen: peripheral blood. This TCR was sampled from a man in his 70s with acute or convalescent COVID-19. The CDR3 sequence: CASSIPGQGDSNSPLHF. The CDR3, as DNA: TGTGCCAGTAGTATCCCCGGACAGGGCGATTCTAATTCACCCCTCCACTTT.